The present entry profiles one T cell receptor beta chain with its context. As processed by the authors: Using reference gene primer amplification, nucleated cell counts were estimated. Assay used: immunoSEQ multiplex PCR; TCRdb lists only in-frame clones, some missing. That table gives V, J and clone size, and the DNA gave D and trimming. The sample carries 60,000 to 70,000 clones, 65% to 90% recorded once. The sample originates from a study of blood T cell repertoires in COVID-19. The wider study: Samples of COVID-19 (acute and convalescent) were obtained from the United States, Italy and Spain.

Germline V lookup: CDR1 SGHRS, CDR2 YFSETQ. The CDR3 contains 14 residues. The V end was cut by 4 bases, the J end by 5 bases, with 14 bases between. This receptor was identified in a woman in her fifties or sixties with acute or convalescent COVID-19. Sequenced input: peripheral blood. This rearrangement joins TRBV5-1 to TRBJ2-3; D might be TRBD2 (6 bases). This CDR3 is CASSRDSGGDTQYF. The CDR3 DNA reads TGCGCCAGCAGCCGGGACTCAGGAGGAGATACGCAGTATTTT.